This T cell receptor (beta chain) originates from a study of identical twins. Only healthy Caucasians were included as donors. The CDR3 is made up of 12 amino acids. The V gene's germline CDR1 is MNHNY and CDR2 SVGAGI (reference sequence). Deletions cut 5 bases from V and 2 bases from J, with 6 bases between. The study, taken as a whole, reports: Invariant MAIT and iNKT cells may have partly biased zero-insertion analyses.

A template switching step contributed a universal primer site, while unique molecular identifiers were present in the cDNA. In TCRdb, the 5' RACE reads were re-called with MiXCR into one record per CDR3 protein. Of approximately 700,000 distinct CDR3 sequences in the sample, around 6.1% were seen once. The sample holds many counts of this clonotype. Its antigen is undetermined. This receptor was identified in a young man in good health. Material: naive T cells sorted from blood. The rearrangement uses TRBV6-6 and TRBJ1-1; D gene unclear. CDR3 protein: CASSNGNTEAFF. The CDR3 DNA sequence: TGTGCCAGCAGTAACGGAAACACTGAAGCTTTCTTT.